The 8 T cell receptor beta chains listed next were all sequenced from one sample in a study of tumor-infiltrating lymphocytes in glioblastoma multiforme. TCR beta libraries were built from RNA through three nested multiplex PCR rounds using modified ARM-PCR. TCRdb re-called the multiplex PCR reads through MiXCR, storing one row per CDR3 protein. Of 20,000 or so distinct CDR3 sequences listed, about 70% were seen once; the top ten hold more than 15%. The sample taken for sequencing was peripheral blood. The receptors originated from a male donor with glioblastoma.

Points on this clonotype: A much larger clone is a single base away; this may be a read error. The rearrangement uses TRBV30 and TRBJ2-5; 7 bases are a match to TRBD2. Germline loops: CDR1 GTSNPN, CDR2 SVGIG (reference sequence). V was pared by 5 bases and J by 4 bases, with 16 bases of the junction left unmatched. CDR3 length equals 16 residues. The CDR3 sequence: CAWEGKTSTSSETQYF. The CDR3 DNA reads TGTGCCTGGGAAGGGAAGACTAGCACCAGCTCAGAGACCCAGTACTTC.

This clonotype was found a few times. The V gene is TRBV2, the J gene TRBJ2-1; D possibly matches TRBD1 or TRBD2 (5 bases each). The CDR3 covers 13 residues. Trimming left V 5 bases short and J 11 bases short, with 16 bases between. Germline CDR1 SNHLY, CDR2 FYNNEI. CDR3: CASSPPVLGQQFF. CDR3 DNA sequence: TGTGCCAGCAGTCCCCCCGTTTTGGGACAGCAGTTCTTC.

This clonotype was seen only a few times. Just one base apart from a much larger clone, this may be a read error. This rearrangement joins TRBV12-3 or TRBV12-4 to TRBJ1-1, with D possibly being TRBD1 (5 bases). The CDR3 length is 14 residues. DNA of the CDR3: TGTGTCAGCAGCTCAGGGCACGGAACCACTGAAGCTTTCTTT. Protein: CVSSSGHGTTEAFF.

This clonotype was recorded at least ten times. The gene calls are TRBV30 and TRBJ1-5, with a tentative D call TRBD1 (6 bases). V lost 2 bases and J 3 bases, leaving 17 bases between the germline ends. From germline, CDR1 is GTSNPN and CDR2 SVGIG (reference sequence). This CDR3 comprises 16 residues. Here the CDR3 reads CAWSLGAGEDNQPQHF. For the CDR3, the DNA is TGTGCCTGGAGTCTCGGGGCAGGGGAGGACAATCAGCCCCAGCATTTT.

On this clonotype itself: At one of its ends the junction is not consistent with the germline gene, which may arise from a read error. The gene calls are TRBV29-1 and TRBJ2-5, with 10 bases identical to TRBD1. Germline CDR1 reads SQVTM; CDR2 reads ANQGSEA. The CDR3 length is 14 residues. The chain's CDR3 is CSAYGTGVGETRYF. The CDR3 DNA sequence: TGCAGCGCTTACGGGACAGGGGTGGGAGAGACCCGGTACTTC.

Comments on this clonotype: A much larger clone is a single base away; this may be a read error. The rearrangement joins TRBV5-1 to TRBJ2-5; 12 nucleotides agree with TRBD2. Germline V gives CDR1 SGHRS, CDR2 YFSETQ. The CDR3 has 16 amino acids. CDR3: CASSYRLAGVEETHYF. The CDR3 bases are TGCGCCAGCAGCTACCGACTAGCGGGAGTAGAGGAGACCCACTACTTC.

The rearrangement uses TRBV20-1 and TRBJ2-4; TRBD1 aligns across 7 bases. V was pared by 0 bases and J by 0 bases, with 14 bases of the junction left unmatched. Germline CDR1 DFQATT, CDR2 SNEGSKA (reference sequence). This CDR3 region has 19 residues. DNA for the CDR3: TGCAGTGCTAGAGACCTGGACAGGAGGATTCGGAAAGCCAAAAACATTCAGTACTTC. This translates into CSARDLDRRIRKAKNIQYF.

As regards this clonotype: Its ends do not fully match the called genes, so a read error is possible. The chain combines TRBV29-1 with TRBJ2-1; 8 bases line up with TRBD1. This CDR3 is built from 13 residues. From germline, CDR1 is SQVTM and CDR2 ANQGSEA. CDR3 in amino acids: CSIEKGTGNEQFF. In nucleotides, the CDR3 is TGCAGCATCGAAAAGGGGACAGGCAATGAGCAATTCTTC.